Reported below is one TCR beta chain. These data belong to a study of T-cell memory formation after mild COVID-19. TCRdb processed the 5' RACE reads anew with MiXCR; each CDR3 protein has one entry. The data show under 650,000 distinct CDR3 sequences, roughly 18% seen once. CDR1 is SEHNR, CDR2 FQNEAQ, per germline (reference sequence). The CDR3 totals 17 residues. The ends lost 2 bases at V and 9 bases at J; junction bases unmatched: 10. The specimen sequenced was PBMCs or a T cell subset sorted from them (not recorded which). The origin of this receptor is an adult woman who had mild COVID-19 (a few samples of this study predate the infection). Cell type and time point are not known. The chain is built from TRBV7-9 and TRBJ1-6, with 10 bases aligning to TRBD1. The CDR3 sequence: CASSLSFGTGESSPLHF. DNA for the CDR3: TGTGCCAGCAGCTTATCTTTCGGGACAGGGGAGAGTTCACCCCTCCACTTT.